This T cell receptor beta chain was sequenced during a study of blood T cell repertoires in COVID-19. Study-wide context: PBMCs, B-cell-depleted T cells, or T cells provided the cDNA or gDNA that made up the material.

Clones were read by immunoSEQ multiplex PCR, and TCRdb kept only the in-frame ones, dropping some. The repertoire holds some 240,000 clones, with 70% to 90% as singletons. The sequenced sample was peripheral blood. The source of this sequence is a woman in her 70s with COVID-19, enrolled during active disease.

CDR3 in amino acids: CASSIRGVENSPLHF. The CDR3 nucleotides read TGTGCCAGTAGTATTAGGGGTGTAGAGAATTCACCCCTCCACTTT. The chain recombines TRBV19 with TRBJ1-6, with TRBD1 as a possible D gene (5 bases). Trimming took off 3 bases at V and 7 bases at J, with 13 bases between the two ends. Germline lookup yields CDR1 LNHDA and CDR2 SQIVND (reference sequence). This CDR3 comprises 15 residues.